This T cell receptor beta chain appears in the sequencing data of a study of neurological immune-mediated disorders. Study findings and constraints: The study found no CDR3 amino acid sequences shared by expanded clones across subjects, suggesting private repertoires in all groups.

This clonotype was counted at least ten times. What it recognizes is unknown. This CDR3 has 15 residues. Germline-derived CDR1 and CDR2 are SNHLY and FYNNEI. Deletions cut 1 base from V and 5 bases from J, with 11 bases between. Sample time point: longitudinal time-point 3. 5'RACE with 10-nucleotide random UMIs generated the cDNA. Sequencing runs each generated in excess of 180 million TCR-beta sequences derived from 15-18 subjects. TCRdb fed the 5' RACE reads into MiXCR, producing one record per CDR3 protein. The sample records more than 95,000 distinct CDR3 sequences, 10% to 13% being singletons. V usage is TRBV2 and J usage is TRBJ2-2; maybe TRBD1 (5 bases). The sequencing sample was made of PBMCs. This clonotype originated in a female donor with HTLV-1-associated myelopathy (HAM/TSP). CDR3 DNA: TGTGCCAGCAGTGAAGGGGGCGGAGAAACCGGGGAGCTGTTTTTT. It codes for CASSEGGGETGELFF.